This T cell receptor (beta chain) was sequenced for a study of glioma-infiltrating T cells after dendritic cell vaccination. Whole-study context: Patients received autologous tumor lysate-pulsed dendritic cell vaccination between the early 2000s and the early 2010s. The vaccine used monocyte-derived dendritic cells pulsed overnight with autologous tumor lysate.

Sequenced by immunoSEQ multiplex PCR; TCRdb stores in-frame clones only, minus some. Of tens of thousands of clones listed, roughly four fifths are singletons. Time point here: after dendritic cell vaccination, including at tumor progression/relapse. All glioblastoma patients lacked an isocitrate dehydrogenase mutation. PBMC were collected before vaccination, two weeks after the third vaccination, and at progression. The TCR originated in a human donor with glioblastoma. The input for sequencing was blood, taken after dendritic cell vaccination.

CDR3 sequence (DNA): TGTGCCAGCAGCTTGGGTCCCACAGGCCGGATGTCCTCTGGGGCCAACGTCCTGACTTTC. It specifies CASSLGPTGRMSSGANVLTF. This chain joins TRBV5-4 and TRBJ2-6, with D maybe TRBD1 (5 bases). Trimming took off 0 bases at V and 0 bases at J, with 19 bases between the two ends. CDR1 is SGHNT, CDR2 YYREEE, per germline (reference sequence). CDR3 length equals 20 residues.